These T cell receptor beta chains were read from a single sample in a study of blood T cell repertoires in COVID-19. Libraries were prepared by immunoSEQ multiplex PCR; TCRdb keeps only in-frame clonotypes and omits some of them. Of roughly 210,000 clones in the sample, roughly 80% are singletons; the top ten hold over 9.5%. The sequencing sample was made of peripheral blood. Source of these receptors: an elderly woman with COVID-19, enrolled during active disease. The CDR3 runs from the conserved cysteine through the conserved F or W. A D gene is named only where the DNA matches it firmly. Clone sizes are given selectively: once, few, many, or a class where the clone is expanded.

j_call | d_call | clone_size | v_call | cdr3_nt | cdr3_aa
TRBJ1-3 | . | . | TRBV28 | TGTGCCAGCAGCCATGGGGGCATCTCTGGAAACACCATATATTTT | CASSHGGISGNTIYF
TRBJ2-5 | . | . | TRBV4-2 | TGTGCCAGCAGCCGGGAAAGTGCGGGTGGAGAGACCCAGTACTTC | CASSRESAGGETQYF
TRBJ2-7 | . | . | TRBV3-1/TRBV3-2 | TGTGCCAGCAGGCCCGGTGGGATACAGGGTACTTACGAGCAGTACTTC | CASRPGGIQGTYEQYF
TRBJ1-6 | TRBD1 | few | TRBV28 | TGTGCCAGCCGCGTTCCTGGACAGGGTGGATCACCCCTCCACTTT | CASRVPGQGGSPLHF
TRBJ2-5 | TRBD2 | few | TRBV4-2 | TGTGCCAGCAGCCAAGATCTTAGCGGGGGTTACCAAGAGACCCAGTACTTC | CASSQDLSGGYQETQYF
TRBJ2-5 | TRBD2 | . | TRBV28 | TGTGCCAGCAGTTTGACTAGCGGGGGTCCCCGATGGTACTTC | CASSLTSGGPRWYF
TRBJ1-5 | . | . | TRBV11-2 | TGTGCCAGCAGCTTTTCAAATAGCAATCAGCCCCAGCATTTT | CASSFSNSNQPQHF
TRBJ1-4 | TRBD1 | few | TRBV19 | TGTGCCAGTAGTATGGGACAGTTTAATGAAAAACTGTTTTTT | CASSMGQFNEKLFF
TRBJ1-2 | TRBD1 | . | TRBV28 | TGTGCCAGCAGTTCCCGGGACAGGGTGGGGAATGGCTACACCTTC | CASSSRDRVGNGYTF
TRBJ1-5 | TRBD1 | . | TRBV28 | TGTGCCAGTTCTACAGGGGGGCCCAATCAGCCCCAGCATTTT | CASSTGGPNQPQHF
TRBJ1-2 | TRBD1 | . | TRBV5-4 | TGTGCCAGCAGCACGAGGACAGGGGGCGATTATGGCTACACCTTC | CASSTRTGGDYGYTF
TRBJ1-2 | TRBD1 | . | TRBV7-9 | TGTGCCAGCAGCCGGGAGACAGGGGGTGGCTACACCTTC | CASSRETGGGYTF
TRBJ2-2 | TRBD2 | . | TRBV5-1 | TGCGCCAGCAGCGTGACTAGCGGGGTAGCCGGGGAGCTGTTTTTT | CASSVTSGVAGELFF
TRBJ1-3 | TRBD1 | . | TRBV7-9 | TGTGCCAGCAGCTTAGCCAAGGGACAGGGAGGCCTGGACACCATATATTTT | CASSLAKGQGGLDTIYF
TRBJ1-5 | . | few | TRBV5-8 | TGTGCCAGCAGCTTGGGGCTTCGGGGATTGGTATCGAATCAGCCCCAGCATTTT | CASSLGLRGLVSNQPQHF
TRBJ2-5 | . | . | TRBV7-9 | TGTGCCAGCAGCCCTTTATACGGAGAGACCCAGTACTTC | CASSPLYGETQYF
TRBJ1-3 | TRBD1 | . | TRBV19 | TGTGCCAGTAGTACGACAGGGGCTGGAAACACCATATATTTT | CASSTTGAGNTIYF
TRBJ1-2 | TRBD1 | . | TRBV7-8 | TGTGCCAGCAGTCCACAGGGGTTAGGCTATGGCTACACCTTC | CASSPQGLGYGYTF
TRBJ2-3 | TRBD2 | . | TRBV7-3 | TGTGCCAGCAGCTCCTCGACTAGCGGGGTAATGGATACGCAGTATTTT | CASSSSTSGVMDTQYF
TRBJ1-1 | . | . | TRBV10-3 | TGTGCCATCAAAGAGGGGGTGACTGAAGCTTTCTTT | CAIKEGVTEAFF
TRBJ2-3 | TRBD2 | . | TRBV5-1 | TGCGCCAGCAGCTTGGATGGCGGGGGGGCCGGGGATACGCAGTATTTT | CASSLDGGGAGDTQYF
TRBJ1-4 | TRBD1 | . | TRBV18 | TGTGCCAGCTCACCATCCGGGACAGGGATCGAAGAACTGTTTTTT | CASSPSGTGIEELFF
TRBJ2-5 | TRBD2 | . | TRBV29-1 | TGCAGCGTTGGGGGGACTAGCGGGGATCAAGAGACCCAGTACTTC | CSVGGTSGDQETQYF
TRBJ2-5 | TRBD1 | . | TRBV2 | TGTGCCAGCAGTGTCCGGGACAGGGGGCAGGAGACCCAGTACTTC | CASSVRDRGQETQYF
TRBJ2-6 | TRBD1 | few | TRBV27 | TGTGCCAGCAGTACAAGGACAGGGGCGGCCAACGTCCTGACTTTC | CASSTRTGAANVLTF
TRBJ1-2 | . | . | TRBV6-6 | TGTGCCAGCGGTCGACCGTCCGGGACACTTTATGGCTACACCTTC | CASGRPSGTLYGYTF
TRBJ1-2 | . | once | TRBV30 | TGTGCCTGGAGTGTACCTCCAAGCCATGGCTACACCTTC | CAWSVPPSHGYTF
TRBJ1-2 | . | . | TRBV27 | TGTGCCAGCAGTTTATCGTCATCGGGGGAAATGGGGAGCTACACCTTC | CASSLSSSGEMGSYTF
TRBJ2-5 | TRBD2 | once | TRBV4-1 | TGCGCCAGCAGCCTCCCTAGCGGGGGGGCCCAAGAGACCCAGTACTTC | CASSLPSGGAQETQYF
TRBJ1-2 | . | once | TRBV6-5 | TGTGCCAGCAGGCTGGGAGTTGATGGCTACACCTTC | CASRLGVDGYTF
TRBJ2-1 | . | . | TRBV6-6 | TGTGCCAGCAGTTACGGGCAGAGCTCCTACAATGAGCAGTTCTTC | CASSYGQSSYNEQFF
TRBJ2-3 | TRBD2 | . | TRBV7-3 | TGTGCCAGCAGCCCAACTAGCGGGGGGGCAGGGGGCACAGATACGCAGTATTTT | CASSPTSGGAGGTDTQYF
TRBJ1-2 | . | . | TRBV28 | TGTGCCAGCAGGTCAGGGGACGGTAACTATGGCTACACCTTC | CASRSGDGNYGYTF
TRBJ2-1 | TRBD1 | few | TRBV6-6 | TGTGCCAGCACCGCACCCGACAGGGGTGGGAATGAGCAGTTCTTC | CASTAPDRGGNEQFF
TRBJ2-3 | . | . | TRBV4-3 | TGCGCCAGCAGCCAAGATGCACTCCTCACAGATACGCAGTATTTT | CASSQDALLTDTQYF
TRBJ1-1 | TRBD1 | . | TRBV28 | TGTGCCAGCAGTGGACAGGGGTCCATGAACACTGAAGCTTTCTTT | CASSGQGSMNTEAFF
TRBJ2-2 | TRBD2 | . | TRBV18 | TGTGCCAGCTCACCGGCGGGGGGCACGGACACCGGGGAGCTGTTTTTT | CASSPAGGTDTGELFF
TRBJ2-7 | TRBD2 | few | TRBV7-8 | TGTGCCAGCAGCCAGTTTTGGGACTACGGGTTCAGGGAAAACAACGAGCAGTACTTC | CASSQFWDYGFRENNEQYF
TRBJ2-2 | TRBD2 | . | TRBV5-6 | TGTGCCAGCAGCTTCTTAGCGGGGGGGCCCGGGGAGCTGTTTTTT | CASSFLAGGPGELFF
TRBJ2-3 | . | . | TRBV6-4 | TGTGCCAGCAGTGGCCCTCCACCAGATCACTTAGCCACAGATACGCAGTATTTT | CASSGPPPDHLATDTQYF
TRBJ1-2 | . | . | TRBV6-6 | TGTGCCAGCAGTCCGTCTAATCGTGGACTTTCTTCTCCCTATGGCTACACCTTC | CASSPSNRGLSSPYGYTF
TRBJ2-1 | . | . | TRBV6-5 | TGTGCCAGCACCCCCCCAGTCAGCTCCTACAATGAGCAGTTCTTC | CASTPPVSSYNEQFF
TRBJ2-2 | . | . | TRBV3-1/TRBV3-2 | TGTGCCAGCAGCCAAGGAGGGCTCGGGGAGCTGTTTTTT | CASSQGGLGELFF
TRBJ1-6 | TRBD1 | . | TRBV6-1 | TGTGCCAGCAGTCCACGGACAGGGACGATTTCACCCCTCCACTTT | CASSPRTGTISPLHF
TRBJ2-1 | . | . | TRBV5-1 | TGCGCCAGCAGCTTGGTAGGAGAAACCTACAATGAGCAGTTCTTC | CASSLVGETYNEQFF
TRBJ1-4 | TRBD1 | once | TRBV11-2 | TGTGCCAGCAGCTTGGGTACAGGGGCAGCCGCAAAACTGTTTTTT | CASSLGTGAAAKLFF
TRBJ1-2 | TRBD1 | . | TRBV28 | TGTGCCAGCAAACCCTCGACAGGGGATGGCTACACCTTC | CASKPSTGDGYTF
TRBJ2-3 | . | . | TRBV4-2 | TGTGCCAGCAGCCAAATATCCAGGGGCTTCACAGATACGCAGTATTTT | CASSQISRGFTDTQYF
TRBJ1-1 | . | . | TRBV2 | TGTGCCAGCTCACGGCGGGGGGGGGACGCTGAAGCTTTCTTT | CASSRRGGDAEAFF
TRBJ2-3 | . | . | TRBV3-1/TRBV3-2 | TGTGCCAGCAGCCAAGGGGGAGGGGGGAGGACGCAGTATTTT | CASSQGGGGRTQYF
TRBJ2-3 | TRBD2 | . | TRBV5-1 | TGCGCCAGCAGTTATAGCGGGGGTGGAGATACGCAGTATTTT | CASSYSGGGDTQYF
TRBJ1-6 | TRBD1 | . | TRBV3-1/TRBV3-2 | TGTGCCAGCAGCCAAGACAGGGACAGTTATAATTCACCCCTCCACTTT | CASSQDRDSYNSPLHF
TRBJ1-2 | . | . | TRBV24-1 | TGTGCCACGGAGGGACTCGGCTATGGCTACACCTTC | CATEGLGYGYTF
TRBJ1-5 | TRBD1 | few | TRBV9 | TGTGCCAGCAGCAGAGGACAGGGGGGCCCGTCGGCCCAGCATTTT | CASSRGQGGPSAQHF